A single T cell receptor beta chain is shown here with its context. Germline lookup yields CDR1 SGHAT and CDR2 FQNNGV. The V end was cut by 3 bases, the J end by 7 bases, with 16 bases between. The CDR3 covers 14 residues. The data were obtained in a study of OX40 agonist ivuxolimab in advanced cancers. Generated by immunoSEQ multiplex PCR, the TCRdb table keeps only in-frame clones and is missing some. The sample includes more than 80,000 clones, about 90% of them seen just once. The chain uses TRBV11-2 and TRBJ2-7; D is tentatively TRBD1 or TRBD2 (5 bases each). Sequences were derived from CD4+ or CD8+ T cells sorted from blood, sampled in a trial of the OX40 agonist ivuxolimab. This clonotype was sampled from an adult with an advanced solid tumor such as melanoma, head and neck, liver or kidney cancer. The DNA for the CDR3 is TGTGCCAGCAGCTTGAGGGGAGAAAGGAGTGAGCAGTACTTC. Translating it yields CASSLRGERSEQYF.